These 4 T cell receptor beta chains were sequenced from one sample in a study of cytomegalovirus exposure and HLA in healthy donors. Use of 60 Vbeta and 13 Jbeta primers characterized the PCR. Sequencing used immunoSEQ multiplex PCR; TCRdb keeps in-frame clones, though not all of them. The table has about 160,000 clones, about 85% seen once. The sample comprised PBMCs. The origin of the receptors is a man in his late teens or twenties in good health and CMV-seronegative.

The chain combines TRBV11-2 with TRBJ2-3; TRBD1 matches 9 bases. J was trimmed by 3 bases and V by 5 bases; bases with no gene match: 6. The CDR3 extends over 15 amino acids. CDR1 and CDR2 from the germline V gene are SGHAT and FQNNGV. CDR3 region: CASSTGQGRTDTQYF. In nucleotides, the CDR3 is TGTGCCAGCAGCACCGGACAGGGGCGGACAGATACGCAGTATTTT.

The CDR3 reads CASSLGRGGNSPLHF. The CDR3 nucleotides read TGTGCCAGCAGCTTAGGCCGGGGGGGAAATTCACCCCTCCACTTT. The chain links TRBV7-9 to TRBJ1-6; weak D call: TRBD1 (5 bases). Germline V gives CDR1 SEHNR, CDR2 FQNEAQ (reference sequence). V lost 1 base and J lost 7, with 11 bases in between. The CDR3 runs 15 residues.

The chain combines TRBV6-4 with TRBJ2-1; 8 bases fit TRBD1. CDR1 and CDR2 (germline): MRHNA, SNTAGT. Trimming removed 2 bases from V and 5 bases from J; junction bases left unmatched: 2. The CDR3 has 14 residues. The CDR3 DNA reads TGTGCCAGCAGTGACGGGACAGGACACAATGAGCAGTTCTTC. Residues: CASSDGTGHNEQFF.

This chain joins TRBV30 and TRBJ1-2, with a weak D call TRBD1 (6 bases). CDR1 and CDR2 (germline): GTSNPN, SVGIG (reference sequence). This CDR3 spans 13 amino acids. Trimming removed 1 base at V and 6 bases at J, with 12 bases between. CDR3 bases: TGTGCCTGGAGTGGTCAGGGGTACGATGGCTACACCTTC. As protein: CAWSGQGYDGYTF.